The clone carrying this TCR beta chain occurred once. V lost 5 bases and J lost 8, with 12 bases in between. There are 12 residues in the CDR3. Germline V gene data show CDR1 as SGHTA and CDR2 as FQGNSA. Samples were taken several times over chemoradiotherapy. This record comes from a study of chemoradiotherapy in HPV16-positive cancers. As for the study in general: Candidate HPV-specific T-cell clones and common TCR motifs came from functional assays in a couple of HPV16-positive patients.

TCRdb's copy holds only in-frame clones and misses some; the assay was immunoSEQ multiplex PCR. This table holds more than 9,500 clones, about three quarters found once. The TCR was taken from a human donor with HPV-associated anogenital cancer. J is TRBJ1-2 and V is TRBV7-2, with D possibly matching TRBD1 (6 bases). The sample was taken from a patient who underwent chemoradiotherapy. CDR3 nucleotides: TGTGCCAGCAGCCCCAACAGGGTAGGCTACACCTTC. Translated, it gives CASSPNRVGYTF.